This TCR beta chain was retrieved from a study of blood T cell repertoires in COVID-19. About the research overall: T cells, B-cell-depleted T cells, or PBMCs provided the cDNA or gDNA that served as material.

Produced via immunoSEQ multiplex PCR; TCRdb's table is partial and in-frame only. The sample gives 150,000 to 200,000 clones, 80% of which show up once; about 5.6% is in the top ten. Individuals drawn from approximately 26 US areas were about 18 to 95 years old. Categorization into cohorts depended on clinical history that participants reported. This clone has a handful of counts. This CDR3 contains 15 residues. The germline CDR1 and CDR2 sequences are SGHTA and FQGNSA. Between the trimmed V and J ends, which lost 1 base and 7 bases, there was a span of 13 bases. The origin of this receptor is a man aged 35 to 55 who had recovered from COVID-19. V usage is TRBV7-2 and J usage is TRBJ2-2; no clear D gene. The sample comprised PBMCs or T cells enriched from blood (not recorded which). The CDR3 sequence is CASSLEVSAYGELFF. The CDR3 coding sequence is TGTGCCAGCAGCTTAGAAGTATCAGCGTACGGGGAGCTGTTTTTT.